Reported below is one TCR beta chain. Its antigen remains unknown. The data stem from a study of OX40 agonist ivuxolimab in advanced cancers. Background on the study: Subjects had a mean age of roughly 60 years, with a range of about 23 to 90; less than 90% were male.

Sequencing was performed with immunoSEQ multiplex PCR; in TCRdb, only in-frame clones are kept and a portion is missing. The sample includes around 19,000 clones, over 80% of them seen just once. The CDR3 loop spans 12 amino acids. CDR1 and CDR2 from the germline V gene are MDHEN and SYDVKM. Trimming removed 4 bases from V and 4 bases from J; junction bases left unmatched: 1. Study results and limitations: Among T cells, CD8+ cells averaged more expanded clones than CD4+ cells.

V is TRBV28 and J is TRBJ2-7; 7 bases line up with TRBD1. Here the sequenced sample was CD4+ or CD8+ T cells sorted from blood, taken in a trial of the OX40 agonist ivuxolimab. This receptor was taken from an adult with an advanced solid tumor such as melanoma, head and neck, liver or kidney cancer. CDR3 in amino acids: CASSWDSYEQYF. The CDR3, as DNA: TGTGCCAGCAGTTGGGACAGTTACGAGCAGTACTTC.